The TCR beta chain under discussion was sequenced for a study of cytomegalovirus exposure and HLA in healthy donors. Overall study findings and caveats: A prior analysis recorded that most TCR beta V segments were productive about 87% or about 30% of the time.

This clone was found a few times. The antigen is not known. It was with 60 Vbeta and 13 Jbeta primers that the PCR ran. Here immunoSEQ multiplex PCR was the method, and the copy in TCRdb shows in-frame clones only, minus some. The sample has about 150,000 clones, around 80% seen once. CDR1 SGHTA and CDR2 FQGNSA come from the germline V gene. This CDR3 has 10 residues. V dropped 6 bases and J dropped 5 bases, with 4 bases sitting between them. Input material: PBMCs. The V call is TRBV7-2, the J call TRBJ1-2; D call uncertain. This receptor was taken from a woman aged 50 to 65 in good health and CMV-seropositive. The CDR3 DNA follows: TGTGCCAGCAGGTCTTATGGCTACACCTTC. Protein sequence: CASRSYGYTF.